The text below deals with one T cell receptor beta chain. Its cognate antigen is unknown. Per the germline V gene, CDR1 is GTSNPN and CDR2 is SVGIG (reference sequence). CDR3 length equals 15 residues. Deletions cut 1 base from V and 3 bases from J, with 15 bases between. The source of the sample is a study of T cell repertoires and HLA-DP antigens. On the study more broadly: One alloantigen had ten groove amino acid differences from self, the other one. Sorted CD137+CD4+ samples averaged roughly 0.2 ug DNA; pre-culture CD4+ samples, 1,200 ng.

Generated by immunoSEQ multiplex PCR, the TCRdb table keeps only in-frame clones and is missing some. Counted here are 85,000 to 90,000 clones, about 89% occurring once; the ten biggest clones make up 1.7%. Whole-study findings and limits: Average cumulative frequency of previously undetected clones was approximately 34% against one allele and 45% to 65% against the other.

The sample consisted of CD4+ T cells from PBMCs. This clonotype was sampled from a man aged 50 to 59 in good health and CMV-seronegative. The V call is TRBV30, the J call TRBJ1-1; D ambiguous. The CDR3 sequence is CAWSEFSGGYTEAFF. CDR3 DNA sequence: TGTGCCTGGAGTGAATTTAGCGGAGGCTACACTGAAGCTTTCTTT.